These 26 T cell receptor beta chains originate from one sample sequenced in a study of TIL therapy for anti-PD-1-resistant metastatic lung cancer. The libraries were made with immunoSEQ v3. Here immunoSEQ multiplex PCR was the method, and the copy in TCRdb shows in-frame clones only, minus some. The table has about 36,000 clones, roughly 80% seen once. Time point specified: pre-treatment sample, taken before nivolumab and TIL therapy. This sample comprised blood, obtained at baseline. The receptors were sampled from a person aged 25 to 80 with non-small cell lung cancer.

This clone was counted only a few times. The chain couples TRBV5-1 to TRBJ2-5; tentative D call: TRBD2 (5 bases). Germline V CDR1 and CDR2: SGHRS, YFSETQ. The CDR3 runs 14 residues. V gave up 6 bases and J gave up 2 bases, with 14 bases separating them. The CDR3 protein is CASKKGRGQETQYF. CDR3 DNA sequence: TGCGCCAGCAAAAAGGGAAGAGGGCAAGAGACCCAGTACTTC.

The chain recombines TRBV11-2 with TRBJ2-3; 7 bases line up with TRBD2. V gave up 2 bases and J gave up 2 bases; unmatched junction bases: 7. Germline V gene sequence: CDR1 SGHAT, CDR2 FQNNGV. This CDR3 spans 16 amino acids. CDR3 amino acids: CASSLRPSGNTDTQYF. CDR3 DNA sequence: TGTGCCAGCAGCTTACGTCCTAGCGGAAACACAGATACGCAGTATTTT.

The CDR3, as DNA: TGCGCCAGCAGCTCGACAGGGGTTCAGGAAAAACTGTTTTTT. Protein sequence: CASSSTGVQEKLFF. This chain joins TRBV5-1 and TRBJ1-4, with 8 positions matching TRBD1. V lost 3 bases, J lost 8 bases, and 6 bases stayed unmatched. The CDR3 runs to 14 residues. Per the germline V gene, CDR1 is SGHRS and CDR2 is YFSETQ.

The chain employs TRBV7-2 and TRBJ1-1; TRBD1 matches at 9 bases. This CDR3 comprises 14 residues. The trim removed 5 bases at V and 6 bases at J, leaving 7 bases unmatched. Germline assignment: CDR1 SGHTA and CDR2 FQGNSA. DNA for the CDR3: TGTGCCAGCAGCCCTCAGGGGGACAGGGCTGAAGCTTTCTTT. Protein product: CASSPQGDRAEAFF.

This chain joins TRBV5-5 and TRBJ2-5; 7 nucleotides agree with TRBD1. CDR1 and CDR2 (germline): SGHKS, YYEKEE (reference sequence). Germline trimming cut 0 bases from V and 5 bases from J; bases unmatched to any gene: 7. The CDR3 is 15 amino acids. The CDR3 spells CASSLVKGQTETQYF. As DNA, the CDR3 is TGTGCCAGCAGCTTGGTTAAGGGACAGACGGAGACCCAGTACTTC.

The V and J genes are TRBV9 and TRBJ2-2; D is ambiguous. Trimming took 4 bases from V and 5 from J, leaving 6 bases between them. The CDR3 has 12 amino acids. The V gene's germline CDR1 is SGDLS and CDR2 YYNGEE. CDR3 DNA sequence: TGTGCCAGCAGCCCTCATACCGGGGAGCTGTTTTTT. It codes for CASSPHTGELFF. Full variable domain (outside the CDR3, taken from reference TRBV9 and TRBJ2-2): DSGVTQTPKHLITATGQRVTLRCSPRSGDLSVYWYQQSLDQGLQFLIQYYNGEERAKGNILERFSAQQFPDLHSELNLSSLELGDSALYFCASSPHTGELFFGEGSRLTVL.

The J gene is TRBJ2-4, the V gene TRBV7-9, with D possibly called TRBD1 or TRBD2 (7 bases each). The CDR3 runs to 14 residues. In germline, CDR1 is SEHNR, CDR2 FQNEAQ (reference sequence). The V end lost 7 bases, the J end lost 5 bases, and 15 bases lay between the germline ends. CDR3: CASMGRGGENIQYF. In nucleotides, the CDR3 is TGTGCCAGCATGGGCAGGGGGGGAGAAAACATTCAGTACTTC.

This chain uses TRBV6-5 with TRBJ1-2; D uncertain. Per germline, CDR1 MNHEY and CDR2 SVGAGI. V was clipped by 2 bases and J by 10 bases, with 8 bases between them. The CDR3 has 11 amino acids. CDR3 DNA: TGTGCCAGCAGTTACGGACGCCTCTACACCTTC. Protein product: CASSYGRLYTF.

The chain uses TRBV28 and TRBJ2-5; maybe TRBD1 (6 bases). CDR3 length equals 12 residues. Germline assignment: CDR1 MDHEN and CDR2 SYDVKM. Trimming pared 8 bases from V and 5 bases from J, leaving 12 bases between. The CDR3 nucleotides are TGTGCCAGCGCAACAGGGTTGGAGACCCAGTACTTC. Encoded protein: CASATGLETQYF.

This clone was counted a single time. The chain combines TRBV6-5 with TRBJ1-6; D possibly corresponds to TRBD1 (6 bases). With 0 bases removed from V and 8 bases from J, the gap between germline ends came to 14 bases. The CDR3 has 16 residues. Germline CDR1 MNHEY, CDR2 SVGAGI. The CDR3 DNA sequence: TGTGCCAGCAGTTACTCGAGTGGGGGCAGAGATTCACCCCTCCACTTT. The encoded protein is CASSYSSGGRDSPLHF.

The chain links TRBV7-8 to TRBJ1-1, with D uncertain. From germline, CDR1 is SGHVS and CDR2 FQNEAQ. V was cut by 1 base and J by 7 bases, with 10 bases left in between. This CDR3 has 13 residues. CDR3 DNA: TGTGCCAGCAGCTTAGAACCCAGAGGTGAAGCTTTCTTT. Protein: CASSLEPRGEAFF.

CDR3 coding DNA: TGTGCCAGCAGCGTAGATGGGGAAGGGACCTACGAGCAGTACTTC. Its protein is CASSVDGEGTYEQYF. The chain couples TRBV9 to TRBJ2-7, with D unresolved. Per the germline V gene, CDR1 is SGDLS and CDR2 is YYNGEE. The V end was cut by 0 bases, the J end by 2 bases, with 12 bases between. The CDR3 has 15 residues.

The V call is TRBV19, the J call TRBJ1-5; D is undetermined. Germline lookup yields CDR1 LNHDA and CDR2 SQIVND (reference sequence). This CDR3 contains 16 residues. Trimming removed 5 bases at V and 1 base at J, with 15 bases between. In DNA, the CDR3 is TGTGCCAGTAGTTCCACGACCTGGGGAAGCAATCAGCCCCAGCATTTT. The encoded protein is CASSSTTWGSNQPQHF.

V is TRBV4-1 and J is TRBJ2-2; 11 bases agree with TRBD2. V lost 0 bases to trimming and J lost 4 bases; unmatched junction nucleotides: 7. There are 18 residues in the CDR3. CDR1 and CDR2 (germline): MGHRA, YSYEKL. CDR3 nucleotide sequence: TGCGCCAGCAGCCAAGATCTTAGCGGGGGGGCCGGCACCGGGGAGCTGTTTTTT. Its protein is CASSQDLSGGAGTGELFF.

This chain connects TRBV6-6 to TRBJ2-2; D perhaps matches TRBD2 (5 bases). V was cut by 5 bases and J by 0 bases, with 7 bases left in between. Germline CDR1 is MNHNY and CDR2 is SVGAGI (reference sequence). The CDR3 extends over 14 amino acids. CDR3 DNA: TGTGCCAGCAGTAGGACTTCGAACACCGGGGAGCTGTTTTTT. Translated: CASSRTSNTGELFF.

The gene calls are TRBV2 and TRBJ1-5, with unresolved D. CDR1 SNHLY and CDR2 FYNNEI come from the germline V gene. The V gene lost 1 base and the J gene lost 0 bases, with 7 bases spanning the gap. This CDR3 has 15 amino acids. The CDR3 DNA follows: TGTGCCAGCAGTGAAGTCACTTATAGCAATCAGCCCCAGCATTTT. This sequence encodes CASSEVTYSNQPQHF.

This clone was seen more than once but under ten times. This chain joins TRBV5-1 and TRBJ2-1, with 7 bases lining up with TRBD1. CDR1 and CDR2 (germline): SGHRS, YFSETQ. V trimming: 4 bases; J trimming: 2 bases; junction bases outside the gene matches: 6. The length of the CDR3 is 15 residues. The CDR3 nucleotides are TGCGCCAGCAGCCTCGGGACAGCGGCCTACAATGAGCAGTTCTTC. Amino acid sequence: CASSLGTAAYNEQFF.

The rearrangement joins TRBV5-4 to TRBJ2-1; 15 bases align to TRBD2. The CDR3 contains 17 residues. Per germline, CDR1 SGHNT and CDR2 YYREEE (reference sequence). J lost 1 base, V lost 4 bases, and 3 bases had no gene match. The CDR3 loop is CASSPGLAGGSYNEQFF. CDR3 bases: TGTGCCAGCAGCCCGGGACTAGCGGGAGGATCCTACAATGAGCAGTTCTTC.

The chain recombines TRBV15 with TRBJ2-7, with a tentative D call TRBD2 (6 bases). Germline assignment: CDR1 LNHNV and CDR2 YYDKDF (reference sequence). There are 15 residues in the CDR3. V lost 1 base, J lost 4 bases, and 14 bases lay in between. The CDR3 region has the DNA TGTGCCACCAGCAGAGCCTCCGGGACTCAATACGAGCAGTACTTC. Amino acids: CATSRASGTQYEQYF.

This rearrangement joins TRBV13 to TRBJ1-2; D call uncertain. The CDR3 has 12 amino acids. V lost 4 bases to trimming and J lost 4 bases, with 7 bases between them. Germline CDR1 PRHDT, CDR2 FYEKMQ (reference sequence). The CDR3 DNA reads TGTGCCAGCAGCTCCGAGGGCTATGGCTACACCTTC. This gives the protein CASSSEGYGYTF.

This clone was observed a handful of times. The rearrangement links TRBV5-1 to TRBJ2-3; 7 bases are shared with TRBD2. The CDR3 has 16 residues. V dropped 4 bases and J dropped 5; count of bases not matched to a gene: 13. Germline lookup yields CDR1 SGHRS and CDR2 YFSETQ. The CDR3 is CASSPQAGSPGDTQYF. CDR3 in DNA: TGCGCCAGCAGCCCACAAGCGGGAAGCCCTGGAGATACGCAGTATTTT.

The V call is TRBV28, the J call TRBJ1-4; 8 nucleotides line up with TRBD1. The V segment lost 6 bases and the J segment 8 bases; nucleotides outside the gene matches: 8. The CDR3 is 14 amino acids. Per germline, CDR1 MDHEN and CDR2 SYDVKM. CDR3 in amino acids: CASRLQGAGEKLFF. The CDR3 DNA follows: TGTGCCAGCAGACTCCAGGGGGCCGGAGAAAAACTGTTTTTT.

The chain links TRBV19 to TRBJ2-3, with no clear D. CDR3 length equals 15 residues. V dropped 4 bases and J dropped 0 bases, with 11 bases sitting between them. Germline CDR1 reads LNHDA; CDR2 reads SQIVND (reference sequence). CDR3 coding DNA: TGTGCCAGTAGTACCGTTGGCGGTAGCACAGATACGCAGTATTTT. This sequence encodes CASSTVGGSTDTQYF.

V is TRBV2 and J is TRBJ1-1; D might be TRBD1 (6 bases). V lost 3 bases to trimming and J lost 1 base, with 9 bases between them. The germline V gene has CDR1 SNHLY and CDR2 FYNNEI. There are 14 residues in the CDR3. CDR3 sequence (DNA): TGTGCCAGCAGTGAGATGACAGGGAACACTGAAGCTTTCTTT. Protein: CASSEMTGNTEAFF.

V is TRBV7-6 and J is TRBJ2-5; no firm D call. The J call may be mistaken, given a closer DNA end match to TRBJ2-7. The CDR3 extends over 14 amino acids. Looked up from germline, CDR1 is SGHVS and CDR2 is FNYEAQ. The CDR3 spells CASSPGPSVPEQYF. CDR3 DNA sequence: TGTGCCAGCAGCCCCGGACCATCGGTACCCGAGCAGTACTTC.

A few counts support this clone. This sequence joins TRBV5-5 and TRBJ2-7; D is possibly TRBD2 (6 bases). V lost 4 bases, J lost 4 bases, and 21 bases lay in between. The CDR3 extends over 16 amino acids. The germline CDR1 and CDR2 sequences are SGHKS and YYEKEE (reference sequence). The CDR3 DNA reads as TGTGCCAGCAGCAGGGGTGGGACTGGGAGTTTGTACGAGCAGTACTTC. It is translated as CASSRGGTGSLYEQYF.